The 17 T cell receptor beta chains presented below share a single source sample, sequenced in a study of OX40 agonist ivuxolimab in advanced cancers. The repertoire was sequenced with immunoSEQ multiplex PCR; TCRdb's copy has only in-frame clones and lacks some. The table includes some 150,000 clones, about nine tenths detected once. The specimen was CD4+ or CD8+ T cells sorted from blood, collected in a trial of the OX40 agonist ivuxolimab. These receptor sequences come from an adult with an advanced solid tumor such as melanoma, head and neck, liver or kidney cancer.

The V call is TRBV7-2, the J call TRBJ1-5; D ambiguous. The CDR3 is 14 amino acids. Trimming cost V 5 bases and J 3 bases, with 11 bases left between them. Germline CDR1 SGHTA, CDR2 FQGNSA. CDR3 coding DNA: TGTGCCAGCAGCCCCGGACGGTCCAATCAGCCCCAGCATTTT. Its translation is CASSPGRSNQPQHF. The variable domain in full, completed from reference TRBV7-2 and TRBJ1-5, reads GAGVSQSPSNKVTEKGKDVELRCDPISGHTALYWYRQSLGQGLEFLIYFQGNSAPDKSGLPSDRFSAERTGGSVSTLTIQRTQQEDSAVYLCASSPGRSNQPQHFGDGTRLSIL.

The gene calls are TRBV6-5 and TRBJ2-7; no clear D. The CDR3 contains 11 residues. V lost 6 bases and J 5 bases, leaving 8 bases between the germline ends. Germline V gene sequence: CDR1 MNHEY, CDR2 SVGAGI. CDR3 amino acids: CASSQAHEQYF. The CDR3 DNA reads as TGTGCCAGCAGCCAGGCCCACGAGCAGTACTTC.

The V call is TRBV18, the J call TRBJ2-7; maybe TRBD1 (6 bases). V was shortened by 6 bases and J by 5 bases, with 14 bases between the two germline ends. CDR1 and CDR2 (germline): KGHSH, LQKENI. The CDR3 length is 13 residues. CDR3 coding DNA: TGTGCCAGCTCCCGGGACACCCCCAACGAGCAGTACTTC. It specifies CASSRDTPNEQYF.

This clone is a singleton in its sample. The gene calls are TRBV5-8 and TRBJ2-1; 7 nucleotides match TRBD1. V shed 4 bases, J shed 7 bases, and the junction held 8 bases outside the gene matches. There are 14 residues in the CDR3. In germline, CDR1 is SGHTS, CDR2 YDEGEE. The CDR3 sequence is CASSTGQNLNEQFF. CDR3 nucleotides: TGTGCCAGCAGCACGGGACAGAACCTGAATGAGCAGTTCTTC.

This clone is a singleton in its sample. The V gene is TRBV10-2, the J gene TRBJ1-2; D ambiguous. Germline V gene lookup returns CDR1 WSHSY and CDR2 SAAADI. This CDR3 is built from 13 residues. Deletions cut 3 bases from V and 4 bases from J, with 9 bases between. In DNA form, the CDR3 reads TGCGCCAGCAGTGACTCGGGCAGCTATGGCTACACCTTC. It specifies CASSDSGSYGYTF.

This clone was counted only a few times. In DNA form, the CDR3 reads TGCGCCAGCAGCCAGCAGACAGGGGGAATGGCAAGCAATCAGCCCCAGCATTTT. Protein product: CASSQQTGGMASNQPQHF. The rearrangement links TRBV4-1 to TRBJ1-5; TRBD1 matches 9 bases. This CDR3 contains 18 residues. Germline V CDR1 and CDR2: MGHRA, YSYEKL. J was trimmed by 1 base and V by 3 bases; bases with no gene match: 10.

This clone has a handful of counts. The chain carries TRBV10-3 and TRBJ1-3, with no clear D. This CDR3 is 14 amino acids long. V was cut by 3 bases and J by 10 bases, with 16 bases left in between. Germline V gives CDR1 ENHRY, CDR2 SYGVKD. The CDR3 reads CAISDLIGLKTIYF. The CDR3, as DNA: TGTGCCATCAGTGACTTGATTGGGTTAAAGACCATATATTTT.

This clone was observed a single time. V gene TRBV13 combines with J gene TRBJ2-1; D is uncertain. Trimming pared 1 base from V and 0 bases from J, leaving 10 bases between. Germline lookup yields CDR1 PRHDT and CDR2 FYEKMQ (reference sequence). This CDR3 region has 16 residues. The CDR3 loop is CASSLAVGNSYNEQFF. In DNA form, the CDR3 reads TGTGCCAGCAGCTTAGCGGTCGGAAACTCCTACAATGAGCAGTTCTTC.

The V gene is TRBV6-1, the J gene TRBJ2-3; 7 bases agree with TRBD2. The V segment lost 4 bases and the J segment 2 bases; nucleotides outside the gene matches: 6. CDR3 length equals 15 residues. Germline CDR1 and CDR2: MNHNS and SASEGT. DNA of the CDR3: TGTGCCAGCAGTGCGGCTAGCGGAATCACAGATACGCAGTATTTT. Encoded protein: CASSAASGITDTQYF.

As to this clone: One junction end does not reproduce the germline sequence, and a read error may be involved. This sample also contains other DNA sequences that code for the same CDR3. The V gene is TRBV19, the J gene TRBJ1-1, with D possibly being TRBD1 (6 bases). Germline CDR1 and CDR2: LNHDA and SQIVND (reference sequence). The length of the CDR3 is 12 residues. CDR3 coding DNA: TGTGCCAGTAGTATAAGGGACACTGAGGCTTTCTTT. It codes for CASSIRDTEAFF. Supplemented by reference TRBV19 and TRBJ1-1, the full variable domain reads DGGITQSPKYLFRKEGQNVTLSCEQNLNHDAMYWYRQDPGQGLRLIYYSQIVNDFQKGDIAEGYSVSREKKESFPLTVTSAQKNPTAFYLCASSIRDTEAFFGQGTRLTVV.

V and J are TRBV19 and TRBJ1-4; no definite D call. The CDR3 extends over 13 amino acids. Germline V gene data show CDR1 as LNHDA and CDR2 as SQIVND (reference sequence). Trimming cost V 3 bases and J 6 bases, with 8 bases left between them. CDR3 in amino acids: CASSISGDEKLFF. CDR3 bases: TGTGCCAGTAGTATTAGTGGTGATGAAAAACTGTTTTTT.

The CDR3 spells CASSLNRRISTDTQYF. The CDR3 bases are TGCGCCAGCAGCTTGAACAGGAGGATAAGCACAGATACGCAGTATTTT. The chain is built from TRBV5-1 and TRBJ2-3; D tentatively fits TRBD1 or TRBD2 (5 bases each). V lost 1 base, J lost 0 bases, and 12 bases lay in between. The CDR3 consists of 16 residues. Germline V lookup: CDR1 SGHRS, CDR2 YFSETQ. Complete variable domain (other parts from reference TRBV5-1 and TRBJ2-3): KAGVTQTPRYLIKTRGQQVTLSCSPISGHRSVSWYQQTPGQGLQFLFEYFSETQRNKGNFPGRFSGRQFSNSRSEMNVSTLELGDSALYLCASSLNRRISTDTQYFGPGTRLTVL.

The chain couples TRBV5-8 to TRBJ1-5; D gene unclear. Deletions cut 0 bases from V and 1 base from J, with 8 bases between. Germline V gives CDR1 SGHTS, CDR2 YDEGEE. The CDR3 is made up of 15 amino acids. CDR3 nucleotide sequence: TGTGCCAGCAGCTTGGGAACCGCGAGCAATCAGCCCCAGCATTTT. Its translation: CASSLGTASNQPQHF.

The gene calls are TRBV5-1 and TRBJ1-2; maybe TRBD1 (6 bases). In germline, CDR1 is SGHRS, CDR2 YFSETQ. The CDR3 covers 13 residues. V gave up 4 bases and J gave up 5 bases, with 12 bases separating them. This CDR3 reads CASSKDRFYGYTF. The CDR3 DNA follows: TGCGCCAGCAGCAAGGACAGATTTTATGGCTACACCTTC.

CDR3 sequence (DNA): TGTGCCAGCAGCACGTCCCCAGGGAGGCGGGGCACCGGGGAGCTGTTTTTT. Protein: CASSTSPGRRGTGELFF. The V gene is TRBV7-8, the J gene TRBJ2-2; D possibly corresponds to TRBD2 (6 bases). Germline V lookup: CDR1 SGHVS, CDR2 FQNEAQ. The germline V and J ends were trimmed by 5 bases and 4 bases, with 20 bases remaining between them. CDR3 size: 17 residues.

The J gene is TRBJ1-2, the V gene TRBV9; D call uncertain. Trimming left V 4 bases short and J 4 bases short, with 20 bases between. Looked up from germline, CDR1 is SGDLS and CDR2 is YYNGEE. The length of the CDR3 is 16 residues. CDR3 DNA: TGTGCCAGCAGCTCGGTTATGGGGAAGGGCGCCTATGGCTACACCTTC. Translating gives CASSSVMGKGAYGYTF.

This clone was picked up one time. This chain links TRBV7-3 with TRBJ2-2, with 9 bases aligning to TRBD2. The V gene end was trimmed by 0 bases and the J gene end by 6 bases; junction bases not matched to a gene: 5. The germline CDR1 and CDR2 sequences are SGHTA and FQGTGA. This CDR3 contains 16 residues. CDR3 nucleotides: TGTGCCAGCAGCTTAACGGGCGGGAGGGCCTCCGGGGAGCTGTTTTTT. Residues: CASSLTGGRASGELFF.